Below, 6 T cell receptor beta chains from the same sample are listed, as sequenced in a study of blood T cell repertoires in COVID-19. The data were produced by immunoSEQ multiplex PCR, yet TCRdb's version contains in-frame clones alone and is incomplete. The data contain 150,000 or so clones, roughly 82% of them singletons. What was sequenced was peripheral blood. The receptors come from a human donor with acute or convalescent COVID-19. The donor label of this sample is uncertain.

J is TRBJ2-2 and V is TRBV21-1; the table's D call, TRBD2, was not checked against the DNA. TRBV21-1 is a pseudogene. This CDR3 has 11 amino acids. The CDR3 DNA reads TGTGCCAGCAGCAAAAGACTGGAGCTGTTTTTT. The encoded protein is CASSKRLELFF.

This rearrangement joins TRBV6-1 to TRBJ1-3; D gene uncertain. The CDR3 consists of 16 residues. V lost 2 bases and J lost 0, with 11 bases in between. The V gene's germline CDR1 is MNHNS and CDR2 SASEGT. CDR3 nucleotide sequence: TGTGCCAGCAGTGAACTCTTCTCCGTCTCTGGAAACACCATATATTTT. This encodes CASSELFSVSGNTIYF.

This chain links TRBV6-5 with TRBJ2-3; maybe TRBD1 (5 bases). The V end lost 2 bases, the J end lost 0 bases, and 9 bases lay between the germline ends. In germline, CDR1 is MNHEY, CDR2 SVGAGI. CDR3 length: 15 amino acids. CDR3: CASSYRTPSTDTQYF. The DNA for the CDR3 is TGTGCCAGCAGTTACCGGACACCCAGCACAGATACGCAGTATTTT.

The chain combines TRBV18 with TRBJ1-5, with a tentative D call TRBD1 (6 bases). The CDR3 has 16 amino acids. Germline V gene sequence: CDR1 KGHSH, CDR2 LQKENI. The V and J ends lost 3 bases and 3 bases respectively, with 15 bases between them. CDR3 nucleotides: TGTGCCAGCTCACCCGCCTCCGGGACAAACAATCAGCCCCAGCATTTT. Translated: CASSPASGTNNQPQHF. Full variable domain (outside the CDR3, taken from reference TRBV18 and TRBJ1-5): NAGVMQNPRHLVRRRGQEARLRCSPMKGHSHVYWYRQLPEEGLKFMVYLQKENIIDESGMPKERFSAEFPKEGPSILRIQQVVRGDSAAYFCASSPASGTNNQPQHFGDGTRLSIL.

The CDR3, as DNA: TGTGCCAGCAGTTCCCCCTCAACAGGGAACCATGGCTACACCTTC. Translation: CASSSPSTGNHGYTF. The gene calls are TRBV27 and TRBJ1-2, with TRBD1 as a possible D gene (6 bases). Per germline, CDR1 MNHEY and CDR2 SMNVEV (reference sequence). Trimming removed 4 bases at V and 6 bases at J, with 18 bases between. This CDR3 has 15 residues.

The genes are TRBV2 and TRBJ1-2; 9 bases fit TRBD1. J lost 4 bases, V lost 5 bases, and 5 bases had no gene match. CDR3 length: 14 amino acids. Looked up from germline, CDR1 is SNHLY and CDR2 is FYNNEI. The DNA for the CDR3 is TGTGCCAGCAGTTTACAGGGGGCTGGCTATGGCTACACCTTC. Its translation is CASSLQGAGYGYTF.